This T cell receptor beta chain was retrieved from a study of resident and recirculating memory T cells in vitiligo. As concerns this clone: Its antigen remains unknown.

Study observations and caveats: Different lesions suggested infiltration by different T cell clones. No unique dominant TCR clone was found in vitiligo lesions.

The CDR3 has 16 residues. Here immunoSEQ multiplex PCR was the method, and the copy in TCRdb shows in-frame clones only, minus some. The table lists more than 35,000 clones, 92% of them singletons. J is TRBJ2-7 and V is TRBV21-1; the table names TRBD1, a call not compared with the DNA. TRBV21-1 is classified as a pseudogene. Sample: blood. The clonotype was recovered from a male donor with vitiligo. CDR3 amino acids: CASSKGTAQPDYEQYF. DNA for the CDR3: TGTGCCAGCAGCAAAGGGACAGCACAACCGGACTACGAGCAGTACTTC.